The sequence of this T cell receptor beta chain was determined in a study of cytomegalovirus exposure and HLA in healthy donors. Study-wide results and limits: The authors judged a highly shared variant cluster likely a sequencing artifact.

The CDR3 is 15 amino acids. Trimming removed 5 bases at V and 0 bases at J, with 16 bases between. Germline values: CDR1 SQVTM, CDR2 ANQGSEA. Vbeta (60) and Jbeta (13) primers were used in the PCR. Authors' methods: In a later analysis, of around 85 million unique beta chains, about 11 million appeared in at least two donors. The table came from immunoSEQ multiplex PCR; TCRdb's copy has only in-frame clones and leaves some out. The DNA was the basis for D and trimming; V, J and clone size are from that table. The table lists about 160,000 clones. A note on this clone: Its antigen is as yet unknown.

Sequenced sample: PBMCs. The chain links TRBV29-1 to TRBJ1-2; D ambiguous. The origin of this receptor is a man under 40 in good health and CMV-seronegative. Written as DNA, the CDR3 is TGCAGCGTTCTTGAGCGTGTTGAGGCTAACTATGGCTACACCTTC. Translated, it gives CSVLERVEANYGYTF. Full variable domain (rest looked up from reference TRBV29-1 and TRBJ1-2): SAVISQKPSRDICQRGTSLTIQCQVDSQVTMMFWYRQQPGQSLTLIATANQGSEATYESGFVIDKFPISRPNLTFSTLTVSNMSPEDSSIYLCSVLERVEANYGYTFGSGTRLTVV.